A single sample gave rise to the 26 T cell receptor beta chains below, sequenced in a study of blood T cell repertoires in COVID-19. Measured with immunoSEQ multiplex PCR; TCRdb has only the in-frame clones, and not every one. The table includes under 200,000 clones, roughly 87% detected once. The specimen sequenced was peripheral blood. The source of these receptors is a man aged 60-69 years with active or convalescent COVID-19.

This chain joins TRBV25-1 and TRBJ1-2; TRBD1 matches at 7 bases. Germline V gives CDR1 MGHDK, CDR2 SYGVNS. V dropped 3 bases and J dropped 0; count of bases not matched to a gene: 7. The CDR3 consists of 16 residues. CDR3 residues: CASSEGQSWSNYGYTF. The CDR3 bases are TGTGCCAGCAGTGAGGGACAGTCATGGTCTAACTATGGCTACACCTTC.

This clone was counted a single time. V is TRBV2 and J is TRBJ1-1; D gene ambiguous. CDR1 SNHLY and CDR2 FYNNEI come from the germline V gene. The V and J ends lost 7 bases and 4 bases respectively, with 16 bases between them. The CDR3 loop spans 14 amino acids. CDR3 nucleotide sequence: TGTGCCAGCACCAAAGAGACATCTGGCACTGAAGCTTTCTTT. This sequence encodes CASTKETSGTEAFF.

The chain combines TRBV6-5 with TRBJ2-7, with 7 nucleotides matching TRBD1. With 6 bases clipped from V and 3 bases from J, the junction kept 8 bases outside the gene matches. The germline CDR1 and CDR2 sequences are MNHEY and SVGAGI. This CDR3 has 14 residues. CDR3 sequence reads: CASRGGAYYYEQYF. As DNA, the CDR3 is TGTGCCAGCAGAGGGGGCGCCTACTACTACGAGCAGTACTTC.

This clone was counted once. The chain is built from TRBV12-3 or TRBV12-4 and TRBJ1-3, with D unresolved. V lost 8 bases to trimming and J lost 2 bases, with 10 bases between them. The CDR3 totals 13 residues. In DNA, the CDR3 is TGTGCCAGCCGACCCGGGGCTGGAAACACCATATATTTT. Translated: CASRPGAGNTIYF.

DNA for the CDR3: TGTGCCAGCACCCGAAAGGGGGAAACGAATGAAAAACTGTTTTTT. Translation: CASTRKGETNEKLFF. This sequence joins TRBV5-4 and TRBJ1-4, with D maybe TRBD1 (6 bases). The germline V and J ends were trimmed by 6 bases and 5 bases, with 17 bases remaining between them. The CDR3 length is 15 residues. Per the germline V gene, CDR1 is SGHNT and CDR2 is YYREEE (reference sequence).

The genes are TRBV11-2 and TRBJ1-1; 7 positions match TRBD1. Germline CDR1 is SGHAT and CDR2 is FQNNGV. This CDR3 is built from 18 residues. Losses at the gene ends were 1 base for V and 0 bases for J; bases not matched to a gene: 11. The DNA for the CDR3 is TGTGCCAGCAGCTTAGGCCGGGGACAGAGCAACCTGAACACTGAAGCTTTCTTT. This gives the protein CASSLGRGQSNLNTEAFF.

This clone came up once. This chain uses TRBV2 with TRBJ2-1; 7 bases align to TRBD2. Germline trimming cut 4 bases from V and 3 bases from J; bases unmatched to any gene: 12. Germline V gene sequence: CDR1 SNHLY, CDR2 FYNNEI. This CDR3 is built from 17 residues. The CDR3 DNA is TGTGCCAGCAGTGGCGGACTGACTAGCAGAGGCTACAATGAGCAGTTCTTC. Its translation: CASSGGLTSRGYNEQFF.

The rearrangement uses TRBV25-1 and TRBJ2-5; 11 bases map to TRBD1. This CDR3 spans 16 amino acids. Germline values: CDR1 MGHDK, CDR2 SYGVNS. Trimming at V came to 4 bases and at J to 3 bases, leaving 7 bases not matched to a gene. CDR3 residues: CASSAGQGATKETQYF. The CDR3, as DNA: TGTGCCAGCAGTGCAGGACAGGGGGCGACCAAAGAGACCCAGTACTTC.

The chain carries TRBV15 and TRBJ1-4; 7 bases align to TRBD1. CDR3 length: 15 amino acids. Germline CDR1 reads LNHNV; CDR2 reads YYDKDF (reference sequence). The trim removed 4 bases at V and 0 bases at J, leaving 2 bases unmatched. The CDR3 bases are TGTGCCACCAGCACCGACAGGGCAACTAATGAAAAACTGTTTTTT. This encodes CATSTDRATNEKLFF.

The chain joins TRBV5-1 to TRBJ1-2; the match to TRBD1 covers 7 bases. This CDR3 has 19 residues. V was clipped by 0 bases and J by 1 base; unmatched bases: 15. Germline loops: CDR1 SGHRS, CDR2 YFSETQ. CDR3 sequence reads: CASSLGTTGTQFLNYGYTF. The DNA for the CDR3 is TGCGCCAGCAGCTTGGGGACGACAGGGACCCAGTTCCTTAACTATGGCTACACCTTC.

The CDR3 sequence is CASNGQGGADTQYF. The CDR3 nucleotides are TGTGCCAGCAATGGACAGGGTGGCGCAGATACGCAGTATTTT. This chain joins TRBV6-4 and TRBJ2-3, with TRBD1 matching over 8 bases. Per germline, CDR1 MRHNA and CDR2 SNTAGT. This CDR3 has 14 amino acids. V was clipped by 7 bases and J by 4 bases; unmatched bases: 7.

This chain links TRBV18 with TRBJ1-2; 9 bases agree with TRBD1. In germline, CDR1 is KGHSH, CDR2 LQKENI. With 3 bases clipped from V and 7 bases from J, the junction kept 15 bases outside the gene matches. The CDR3 has 17 residues. The CDR3 DNA follows: TGTGCCAGCTCACCCCCGGGACAGGGCTTTGGTAATGGTGGCTACACCTTC. This codes for CASSPPGQGFGNGGYTF.

The CDR3 sequence: CASKPPAGYNSPLHF. The CDR3 coding sequence is TGTGCCAGCAAACCCCCGGCAGGGTATAATTCACCCCTCCACTTT. The genes are TRBV6-5 and TRBJ1-6, with a possible D match to TRBD1 (5 bases). Trimming removed 7 bases from V and 4 bases from J, with 14 bases in between. Germline V gene sequence: CDR1 MNHEY, CDR2 SVGAGI. The length of the CDR3 is 15 residues.

The chain combines TRBV13 with TRBJ1-1; 7 bases are shared with TRBD1. From germline, CDR1 is PRHDT and CDR2 FYEKMQ (reference sequence). The CDR3 is 13 residues long. V shed 9 bases, J shed 4 bases, and the junction held 8 bases outside the gene matches. The CDR3 loop reads CASHRQGFTEAFF. Here the CDR3 DNA reads TGTGCCAGTCACCGACAGGGATTCACTGAAGCTTTCTTT.

The chain couples TRBV10-3 to TRBJ2-7; TRBD1 agrees at 7 bases. The V gene end was trimmed by 6 bases and the J gene end by 6 bases; junction bases not matched to a gene: 11. Germline CDR1 reads ENHRY; CDR2 reads SYGVKD. There are 14 residues in the CDR3. In nucleotides, the CDR3 is TGTGCCATCAGCCCCACAGGGGAGAAGGGCGAGCAGTACTTC. Translated, it gives CAISPTGEKGEQYF.

V usage is TRBV7-9 and J usage is TRBJ1-1; D remains unclear. The V and J ends lost 4 bases and 4 bases respectively, with 13 bases between them. Germline V CDR1 and CDR2: SEHNR, FQNEAQ (reference sequence). This CDR3 region has 14 residues. In nucleotides, the CDR3 is TGTGCCAGCAGCTCGCGGGGAGGGAGCACTGAAGCTTTCTTT. It is translated as CASSSRGGSTEAFF.

The chain couples TRBV2 to TRBJ1-2; TRBD1 might be the D (5 bases). The CDR3 is 12 residues long. V was pared by 7 bases and J by 6 bases, with 12 bases between. In germline, CDR1 is SNHLY, CDR2 FYNNEI. Here the CDR3 DNA reads TGTGCCAGCAAAGGGGAGGTAAATGGCTACACCTTC. Protein: CASKGEVNGYTF.

The chain uses TRBV18 and TRBJ2-7; 9 bases are shared with TRBD1. CDR3 size: 15 residues. V lost 6 bases, J lost 3 bases, and 9 bases stayed unmatched. Germline V gene lookup returns CDR1 KGHSH and CDR2 LQKENI. The chain's CDR3 is CASSQAGQGYYEQYF. The CDR3, as DNA: TGTGCCAGCTCTCAAGCGGGACAGGGCTACTACGAGCAGTACTTC.

CDR3 sequence reads: CASSYTGQLNTEAFF. CDR3 DNA: TGCGCCAGCAGCTACACAGGACAGCTGAACACTGAAGCTTTCTTT. The chain is built from TRBV5-1 and TRBJ1-1, with D perhaps TRBD1 (6 bases). CDR3 size: 15 residues. CDR1 SGHRS and CDR2 YFSETQ come from the germline V gene. The V end was cut by 3 bases, the J end by 0 bases, with 12 bases between.

This chain joins TRBV13 and TRBJ1-6; the D is unclear. Germline CDR1 PRHDT, CDR2 FYEKMQ (reference sequence). The CDR3 extends over 14 amino acids. Trimming cost V 4 bases and J 7 bases, with 11 bases left between them. The CDR3: CASSSRTGNSPLHF. In DNA, the CDR3 is TGTGCCAGCAGCTCAAGGACGGGGAATTCACCCCTCCACTTT.

V gene TRBV10-1 combines with J gene TRBJ2-7, with unresolved D. V lost 6 bases and J lost 5, with 14 bases in between. Germline lookup yields CDR1 WNHNN and CDR2 SYGVQD (reference sequence). The CDR3 sequence is 13 residues long. Here the CDR3 reads CASSPVPGDEQYF. The CDR3 DNA reads as TGCGCCAGCAGCCCAGTACCGGGTGACGAGCAGTACTTC.

Only a few counts were recorded for this clone. The chain links TRBV5-6 to TRBJ1-2, with TRBD1 matching 7 bases. The CDR3 runs to 16 residues. V was pared by 5 bases and J by 4 bases, with 14 bases of the junction left unmatched. From germline, CDR1 is SGHDT and CDR2 YYEEEE. CDR3 region: CASRDTYRGTGYGYTF. CDR3 in DNA: TGTGCCAGCAGGGATACATACAGGGGTACTGGCTATGGCTACACCTTC.

V usage is TRBV7-2 and J usage is TRBJ2-1, with TRBD1 as a possible D gene (5 bases). Germline V gene data show CDR1 as SGHTA and CDR2 as FQGNSA. V lost 3 bases, J lost 1 base, and 10 bases lay in between. The CDR3 is 15 residues long. The CDR3 DNA is TGTGCCAGCAGCTTCAGGGTTATTTCCTACAATGAGCAGTTCTTC. It translates to CASSFRVISYNEQFF.

This chain links TRBV5-1 with TRBJ1-1, with D hard to call. CDR1 SGHRS and CDR2 YFSETQ come from the germline V gene. Trimming cost V 4 bases and J 4 bases, with 11 bases left between them. CDR3 length: 13 amino acids. Here the CDR3 DNA reads TGCGCCAGCAGCCCCGGACTGGGCACTGAAGCTTTCTTT. Protein: CASSPGLGTEAFF.

J is TRBJ1-1 and V is TRBV6-5; 9 nucleotides line up with TRBD1. From germline, CDR1 is MNHEY and CDR2 SVGAGI. The CDR3 has 12 amino acids. The J segment lost 8 bases and the V segment lost 8 bases, leaving 6 bases of the junction unmatched. The CDR3 region is CASQQGAGEAFF. In DNA, the CDR3 is TGTGCCAGCCAACAGGGGGCTGGGGAAGCTTTCTTT.

The rearrangement links TRBV7-2 to TRBJ2-7; 7 bases map to TRBD1. This CDR3 has 14 amino acids. The ends lost 2 bases at V and 7 bases at J; junction bases unmatched: 8. CDR1 and CDR2 from the germline V gene are SGHTA and FQGNSA. The CDR3 reads CASSLPGQTREQYF. CDR3 DNA: TGTGCCAGCAGCTTACCGGGACAGACCAGGGAGCAGTACTTC.